This section outlines one T cell receptor (beta chain) sequence together with its context. V dropped 0 bases and J dropped 12; count of bases not matched to a gene: 11. The CDR3 totals 15 residues. Germline CDR1 reads SGHVS; CDR2 reads FQNEAQ. The data derive from a study of T cell changes during pregnancy in multiple sclerosis. The data were produced by immunoSEQ multiplex PCR, yet TCRdb's version contains in-frame clones alone and is incomplete. The sample shows 20,000 to 25,000 clones, over 85% of them seen only once. This TCR was sampled from a female donor with multiple sclerosis, enrolled in a pregnancy study. The V call is TRBV7-8, the J call TRBJ2-1, with 7 nucleotides matching TRBD2. The source was CD8+ T cells from peripheral blood mononuclear cells, collected in the third trimester of pregnancy. The CDR3 DNA sequence: TGTGCCAGCAGCTTAGCGCCGGGGGGACTGACCGTGCAGTTCTTC. It is translated as CASSLAPGGLTVQFF.